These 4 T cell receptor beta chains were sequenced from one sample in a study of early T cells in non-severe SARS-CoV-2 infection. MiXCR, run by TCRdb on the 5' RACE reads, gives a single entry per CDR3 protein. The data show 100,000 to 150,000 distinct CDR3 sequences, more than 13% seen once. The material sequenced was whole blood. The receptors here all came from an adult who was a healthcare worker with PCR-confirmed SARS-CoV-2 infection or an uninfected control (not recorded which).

CDR3 bases: TGTGCCAGCAGTGTCGGGGGCGCGAGCTCCTACAATGAGCAGTTCTTC. It encodes CASSVGGASSYNEQFF. The V gene is TRBV2, the J gene TRBJ2-1, with D possibly called TRBD1 or TRBD2 (6 bases each). This CDR3 is built from 16 residues. Germline V gene data show CDR1 as SNHLY and CDR2 as FYNNEI. The V and J ends lost 4 bases and 0 bases respectively, with 13 bases between them.

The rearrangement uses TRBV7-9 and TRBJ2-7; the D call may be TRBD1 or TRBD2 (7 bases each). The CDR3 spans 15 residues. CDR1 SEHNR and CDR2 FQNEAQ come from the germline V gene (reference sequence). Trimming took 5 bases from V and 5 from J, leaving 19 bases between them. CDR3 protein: CASSPPGGALNEQYF. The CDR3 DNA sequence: TGTGCCAGCAGCCCTCCAGGGGGGGCCTTAAACGAGCAGTACTTC.

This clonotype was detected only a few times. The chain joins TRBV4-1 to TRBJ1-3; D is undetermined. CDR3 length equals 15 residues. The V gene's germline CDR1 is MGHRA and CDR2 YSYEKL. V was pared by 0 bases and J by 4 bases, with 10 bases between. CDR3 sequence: CASSQDEGRGNTIYF. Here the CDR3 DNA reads TGCGCCAGCAGCCAAGATGAGGGAAGGGGAAACACCATATATTTT.

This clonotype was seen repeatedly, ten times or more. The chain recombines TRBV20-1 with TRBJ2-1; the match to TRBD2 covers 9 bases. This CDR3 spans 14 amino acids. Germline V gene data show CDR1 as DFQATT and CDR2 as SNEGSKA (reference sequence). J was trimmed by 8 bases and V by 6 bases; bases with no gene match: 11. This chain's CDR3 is CSAEESSGGDEQFF. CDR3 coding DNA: TGCAGTGCCGAGGAGAGTAGCGGGGGAGATGAGCAGTTCTTC.